This note documents a single T cell receptor beta chain sequence. The antigen remains undetermined. CDR1 ENHRY and CDR2 SYGVKD come from the germline V gene. The length of the CDR3 is 12 residues. Trimming shortened V by 2 bases and J by 5 bases, and 4 bases separated the two germline ends. This record comes from a study of T-cell memory formation after mild COVID-19. Overall study results and limits: Clones that got smaller from day 15 to 85 had even CD4/CD8, while clones growing later tipped toward CD4+.

From the 5' RACE reads, TCRdb called clonotypes with MiXCR, one entry per CDR3 protein. The sample shows under 200,000 distinct CDR3 sequences, 9.5% to 13% of them seen only once. The clonotype was recovered from a man aged 18 to 30 who had mild COVID-19 (a few samples of this study predate the infection). Cell type and time point are not known. Sample: PBMCs or a T cell subset sorted from them (not recorded which). The chain combines TRBV10-3 with TRBJ2-4; D is uncertain. CDR3 nucleotides: TGTGCCATCAGTGAGGCCGAAAACATTCAGTACTTC. Translating gives CAISEAENIQYF.